This passage covers 26 T cell receptor delta chains from one sample sequenced in a study of gamma-delta chains in newborns, infants, children. TCRdb reran clone calling via CATT on the reads. The sample yields 9,000 to 13,000 delta-chain clones, about 3.5% seen once. Sequenced: blood. These receptors were taken from a child who was a newborn, infant or young child, either healthy, febrile or measles-vaccinated (not recorded which).

In its sample, this clone ranks as large (0.1 to 1%). Other DNA sequences of this sample code for an identical CDR3. CDR3 amino acids: CACELLGGAIDTDKLIF. The DNA of the CDR3 is TGTGCCTGTGAACTACTGGGGGGCGCCATAGACACCGATAAACTCATCTTT. The rearrangement links TRDV2 to TRDJ1; TRDD3 matches at 8 bases. Losses at the gene ends were 4 bases for V and 0 bases for J; bases not matched to a gene: 12. The CDR3 has 17 residues. From germline, CDR1 is GEAIGNYY and CDR2 EKD.

V and J are TRDV1 and TRDJ1, with 7 positions matching TRDD2. The V gene end was trimmed by 2 bases and the J gene end by 0 bases; junction bases not matched to a gene: 9. Germline values: CDR1 TSWWSYY, CDR2 QGS. The CDR3 length is 17 residues. Here the CDR3 DNA reads TGTGCTCTTGGGGAATTATTCCTACGTTCGAACACCGATAAACTCATCTTT. Translation: CALGELFLRSNTDKLIF.

This rearrangement joins TRDV1 to TRDJ4, with 7 nucleotides matching TRDD2. CDR3 length: 20 amino acids. V was pared by 2 bases and J by 0 bases, with 21 bases of the junction left unmatched. Looked up from germline, CDR1 is TSWWSYY and CDR2 is QGS. The CDR3 spells CALGEEIPTSLGRVARPLIF. The CDR3 DNA reads TGTGCTCTTGGGGAAGAAATTCCTACGTCGCTGGGAAGAGTTGCCAGACCCCTGATCTTT.

The gene calls are TRDV1 and TRDJ1, with D perhaps TRDD3 (5 bases). Trimming stripped 2 bases from V and 6 bases from J, with 31 bases between. Looked up from germline, CDR1 is TSWWSYY and CDR2 is QGS. There are 20 residues in the CDR3. The CDR3: CALGESFPFPGMANLYKLIF. CDR3 bases: TGTGCTCTTGGGGAAAGTTTCCCCTTTCCCGGGATGGCTAACCTCTATAAACTCATCTTT.

In this sample, this clone turned up a few times. This sequence joins TRDV1 and TRDJ1; no clear D. There are 20 residues in the CDR3. Deletions cut 0 bases from V and 0 bases from J, with 23 bases between. Per the germline V gene, CDR1 is TSWWSYY and CDR2 is QGS. For the CDR3, the DNA is TGTGCTCTTGGGGAACTTCTTACCGCTCCCGTCGGAAAGTACACCGATAAACTCATCTTT. Translation: CALGELLTAPVGKYTDKLIF.

J is TRDJ1 and V is TRDV1; 7 bases fit TRDD2. This CDR3 is 16 amino acids long. V lost 4 bases and J lost 7; bases outside the gene matches: 15. The germline CDR1 and CDR2 sequences are TSWWSYY and QGS. CDR3 sequence reads: CALGGPFLGTVGKLIF. The CDR3 coding sequence is TGTGCTCTTGGGGGACCCTTCCTCGGTACCGTGGGTAAACTCATCTTT.

The rearrangement joins TRDV1 to TRDJ1; 7 nucleotides line up with TRDD2. With 2 bases clipped from V and 0 bases from J, the junction kept 30 bases outside the gene matches. The length of the CDR3 is 24 residues. Germline lookup yields CDR1 TSWWSYY and CDR2 QGS. The CDR3 is CALGEKGSFLRRFTPYLNTDKLIF. CDR3 nucleotides: TGTGCTCTTGGGGAAAAGGGCTCATTCCTACGGAGATTCACACCGTACCTGAACACCGATAAACTCATCTTT.

The chain is built from TRDV2 and TRDJ1, with 7 bases lining up with TRDD3. V dropped 0 bases and J dropped 7; count of bases not matched to a gene: 19. Germline V gene data show CDR1 as GEAIGNYY and CDR2 as EKD. CDR3 size: 18 residues. The CDR3 is CACDTVVGGEPLGGKLIF. The CDR3, as DNA: TGTGCCTGTGACACCGTCGTTGGGGGAGAACCTTTGGGCGGTAAACTCATCTTT.

This rearrangement joins TRDV1 to TRDJ1; 9 bases map to TRDD3. The CDR3 runs to 21 residues. With V trimmed by 9 bases and J by 0 bases, 26 bases remained unmatched. CDR1 and CDR2 (germline): TSWWSYY, QGS. CDR3 loop: CALCPLVPRAGGLLYTDKLIF. Here the CDR3 DNA reads TGTGCTCTGTGCCCTCTGGTCCCCCGGGCTGGGGGATTGCTGTACACCGATAAACTCATCTTT.

This clone is labeled as medium-sized. The chain employs TRDV3 and TRDJ1; D is ambiguous. CDR3 length equals 12 residues. With 2 bases removed from V and 0 bases from J, the gap between germline ends came to 7 bases. The germline gives CDR1 TVYSNPD, CDR2 GDNSRS (reference sequence). DNA for the CDR3: TGTGCCTTTTCGAGGTACACCGATAAACTCATCTTT. Protein: CAFSRYTDKLIF.

The chain couples TRDV2 to TRDJ1; 10 bases match TRDD3. The CDR3 runs 17 residues. Germline assignment: CDR1 GEAIGNYY and CDR2 EKD. J gave up 0 bases and V 3 bases, and 9 bases lay outside the gene matches. CDR3 in amino acids: CACDGGGGYPYTDKLIF. CDR3 coding DNA: TGTGCCTGTGACGGGGGTGGGGGATACCCGTACACCGATAAACTCATCTTT.

The chain employs TRDV1 and TRDJ1; D may be TRDD1 or TRDD3 (5 bases each). Trimming cost V 2 bases and J 3 bases, with 13 bases left between them. Germline loops: CDR1 TSWWSYY, CDR2 QGS. This CDR3 is 15 amino acids long. The CDR3 region has the DNA TGTGCTCTTGGGGAAGTAAAATACGCGGCCGATAAACTCATCTTT. Its translation is CALGEVKYAADKLIF.

The chain joins TRDV1 to TRDJ1; 8 bases are shared with TRDD3. The CDR3 spans 26 residues. Germline CDR1 TSWWSYY, CDR2 QGS. Losses at the gene ends were 0 bases for V and 1 base for J; bases not matched to a gene: 34. CDR3 in amino acids: CALGELVAGAYRKRGLGALGTDKLIF. The CDR3 DNA sequence: TGTGCTCTTGGGGAACTAGTCGCTGGGGCCTATAGGAAGAGAGGACTGGGGGCCCTAGGCACCGATAAACTCATCTTT.

Judged by abundance, this clone is medium-sized. This rearrangement joins TRDV1 to TRDJ2, with TRDD3 as a possible D gene (5 bases). The CDR3 runs 19 residues. Germline V gene sequence: CDR1 TSWWSYY, CDR2 QGS. Between the trimmed V and J ends, which lost 2 bases and 3 bases, there was a span of 22 bases. The CDR3 nucleotides are TGTGCTCTTGGGGAATCGGAAGCCGGTCGGGATGGTATGACAGCACAACTCTTCTTT. It translates to CALGESEAGRDGMTAQLFF.

About this clone: The mismatch at residue 12 between this DNA's translation and the TCRdb protein of a much larger clone likely reflects a read error; the protein shown is translated from the DNA. The chain recombines TRDV2 with TRDJ3; 13 positions match TRDD3. The CDR3 extends over 18 amino acids. Germline assignment: CDR1 GEAIGNYY and CDR2 EKD. Here the CDR3 reads CACDILGDTGWGTRQMFF. CDR3 sequence (DNA): TGTGCCTGTGACATACTGGGGGATACGGGCTGGGGCACCCGACAGATGTTTTTC.

In its sample, this clone is medium-sized. The same CDR3 is also encoded by other DNA sequences in this sample. This chain uses TRDV2 with TRDJ3; 10 bases agree with TRDD3. Germline V gene sequence: CDR1 GEAIGNYY, CDR2 EKD. Unmatched junction bases numbered 10, after V lost 3 bases and J lost 0 bases. CDR3 length: 20 residues. Written as DNA, the CDR3 is TGTGCCTGTGACCCGACTGGGGGATCGGAAGGCTCCTGGGACACCCGACAGATGTTTTTC. Protein: CACDPTGGSEGSWDTRQMFF.

CDR3 protein: CACDTPFQLGDLLDSTDKLIF. Written as DNA, the CDR3 is TGTGCCTGTGACACCCCCTTCCAACTGGGGGACCTACTGGATTCCACCGATAAACTCATCTTT. The chain links TRDV2 to TRDJ1; 9 bases agree with TRDD3. The CDR3 loop spans 21 amino acids. Looked up from germline, CDR1 is GEAIGNYY and CDR2 is EKD. Unmatched junction bases numbered 20, after V lost 0 bases and J lost 1 base.

This clone was seen only a few times. The chain has TRDV1 and TRDJ1, with 8 bases aligning to TRDD3. The V gene end was trimmed by 4 bases and the J gene end by 4 bases; junction bases not matched to a gene: 29. CDR1 is TSWWSYY, CDR2 QGS, per germline. The CDR3 has 22 residues. The CDR3 region is CALGGPLPSWGILLPYNDKLIF. The CDR3 DNA follows: TGTGCTCTTGGGGGCCCTCTTCCTTCATGGGGGATCCTCCTTCCGTACAACGATAAACTCATCTTT.

In this sample, this clone turned up a few times. One junction end does not reproduce the germline sequence, and a read error may be involved. The genes are TRDV2 and TRDJ1, with D tentatively TRDD2 (6 bases). The CDR3 length is 21 residues. Germline loops: CDR1 GEAIGNYY, CDR2 EKD. CDR3 sequence (DNA): TGTGCCCGTGACACCGTATCCTACCCTGGAGGGCCTCCCATGTCGCCCGATAAACTCATCTTT. Translating gives CARDTVSYPGGPPMSPDKLIF.

The J gene is TRDJ1, the V gene TRDV1, with 7 bases that match TRDD3. Per germline, CDR1 TSWWSYY and CDR2 QGS. The CDR3 length is 20 residues. The V gene end was trimmed by 2 bases and the J gene end by 1 base; junction bases not matched to a gene: 19. The CDR3 region has the DNA TGTGCTCTTGGGGAAGGTCCTGGAGTGTACTGGGGCCATTTCACCGATAAACTCATCTTT. Amino acids: CALGEGPGVYWGHFTDKLIF.

Only a few counts were recorded for this clone. The chain links TRDV1 to TRDJ1, with D perhaps matching TRDD3 (5 bases). The CDR3 spans 16 residues. Trimming cost V 5 bases and J 2 bases, with 18 bases left between them. CDR1 is TSWWSYY and CDR2 is QGS in the germline V gene. CDR3 amino acids: CALGTAGVWATDKLIF. The CDR3 nucleotides are TGTGCTCTTGGGACCGCAGGGGTCTGGGCTACCGATAAACTCATCTTT.

This chain links TRDV1 with TRDJ1, with a possible D match to TRDD2 (8 bases). Trimming left V 0 bases short and J 5 bases short, with 28 bases between. The germline gives CDR1 TSWWSYY, CDR2 QGS. The CDR3 contains 20 residues. CDR3 protein: CALGELHASSYNWGQDKLIF. The CDR3 DNA reads as TGTGCTCTTGGGGAACTACATGCCTCTTCCTACAACTGGGGTCAGGATAAACTCATCTTT.

The V call is TRDV2, the J call TRDJ1, with 7 bases lining up with TRDD3. Looked up from germline, CDR1 is GEAIGNYY and CDR2 is EKD. The CDR3 consists of 19 residues. Trimming took 3 bases from V and 1 from J; bases not matched to a gene: 19. This chain's CDR3 is CACDALPFLTGDCTDKLIF. CDR3 sequence (DNA): TGTGCCTGTGACGCTCTTCCCTTTTTAACTGGGGACTGCACCGATAAACTCATCTTT.

In its sample, this clone is medium-sized. The chain links TRDV1 to TRDJ1, with 13 bases matching TRDD3. The germline CDR1 and CDR2 sequences are TSWWSYY and QGS. This CDR3 has 20 amino acids. The junction had 15 bases not matched to a gene; V was cut back by 5 bases and J by 0 bases. CDR3 bases: TGTGCTCTTGGGAAAGGGGTAAACTGGGGGATACGCTCCTACACCGATAAACTCATCTTT. It is translated as CALGKGVNWGIRSYTDKLIF.

This clone was counted between two and nine times. Different DNA sequences within this sample yield the same CDR3. V is TRDV1 and J is TRDJ1; 11 bases map to TRDD3. The CDR3 length is 17 residues. Germline CDR1 TSWWSYY, CDR2 QGS. V dropped 1 base and J dropped 7; count of bases not matched to a gene: 11. The CDR3 sequence is CALGERAWGIRFGKLIF. Here the CDR3 DNA reads TGTGCTCTTGGGGAACGGGCGTGGGGGATACGCTTCGGTAAACTCATCTTT.

A few counts support this clone. This chain links TRDV1 with TRDJ1; 12 nucleotides line up with TRDD3. J lost 5 bases, V lost 4 bases, and 29 bases had no gene match. This CDR3 comprises 23 residues. Germline assignment: CDR1 TSWWSYY and CDR2 QGS. CDR3 loop: CALGASQFPNWGIPMTIPDKLIF. DNA of the CDR3: TGTGCTCTTGGGGCTTCTCAATTTCCCAACTGGGGGATACCCATGACCATCCCTGATAAACTCATCTTT.